One sample yielded the 2 T cell receptor beta chains listed below, sequenced in a study of T cells in Graves' hyperthyroidism and ophthalmopathy. RNA transcripts served as the template for amplifying TCR beta CDR3 regions. Primed by the HTBI set, a first-round RT-PCR was run on the TCR CDR3. TCRdb re-analysed the multiplex PCR reads in MiXCR, keeping a single row per CDR3 protein. The data show nearly 600,000 distinct CDR3 sequences, with about 15% seen just once and 4.5% to 6% held by the top ten. The material sequenced was blood. These receptor sequences come from a woman aged 25-40 years with Graves' hyperthyroidism that later progressed to Graves' ophthalmopathy.

This clonotype was seen more than once but under ten times. V gene TRBV7-2 combines with J gene TRBJ2-5; 14 bases line up with TRBD2. The V gene end was trimmed by 5 bases and the J gene end by 12 bases; junction bases not matched to a gene: 8. Per germline, CDR1 SGHTA and CDR2 FQGNSA. CDR3 size: 14 residues. The CDR3 reads CASSHGTSGSMKYF. The CDR3 region has the DNA TGTGCCAGCAGCCACGGGACTAGCGGGAGCATGAAGTACTTC.

This clonotype was observed at least ten times. J is TRBJ2-2 and V is TRBV12-3 or TRBV12-4; TRBD2 matches 7 bases. The CDR3 contains 16 residues. Trimming took 8 bases from V and 0 from J; bases not matched to a gene: 9. The CDR3 bases are TGTGCCAGCCAACCCAGGGAGGGCGCGAACACCGGGGAGCTGTTTTTT. Its protein product is CASQPREGANTGELFF.